This entry concerns a single TCR beta chain. This sample stems from a study of blood T cell repertoires in COVID-19. The CDR3 totals 15 residues. Germline CDR1 LGHDT, CDR2 YNNKEL (reference sequence). J lost 3 bases, V lost 4 bases, and 5 bases had no gene match. Data came from immunoSEQ multiplex PCR; TCRdb stores just in-frame clones and leaves some out. The sample holds 97,000 or so clones, just under 95% seen once. The gene calls are TRBV3-1 (or the pseudogene TRBV3-2) and TRBJ1-2, with TRBD1 matching over 10 bases. The receptor comes from a woman aged 45 to 65 with COVID-19, enrolled during active disease. Sequencing used peripheral blood. The CDR3: CASSPRTGGYYGYTF. In DNA form, the CDR3 reads TGTGCCAGCAGCCCAAGGACAGGGGGGTACTATGGCTACACCTTC.